The 26 T cell receptor beta chains given below trace back to one sample, sequenced in a study of T cell responses to AZD1222 COVID-19 vaccine. Generated by immunoSEQ multiplex PCR, the TCRdb table keeps only in-frame clones and is missing some. Altogether some 180,000 clones are present, roughly 92% being singletons, with the ten largest covering roughly 1.4%. Sequenced material: peripheral blood, taken on day 0 of AZD1222 vaccination. The receptors derive from an adult in good health.

The chain employs TRBV3-1 (or the pseudogene TRBV3-2) and TRBJ1-5; 7 bases align to TRBD1. Per the germline V gene, CDR1 is LGHDT and CDR2 is YNNKEL (reference sequence). With V trimmed by 6 bases and J by 2 bases, 4 bases remained unmatched. This CDR3 has 14 amino acids. CDR3 sequence: CASSQGGGNQPQHF. As DNA, the CDR3 is TGTGCCAGCAGTCAGGGGGGTGGCAATCAGCCCCAGCATTTT.

This clone was seen just once. V usage is TRBV9 and J usage is TRBJ2-5, with D perhaps matching TRBD1 (6 bases). The CDR3 runs to 15 residues. V was shortened by 0 bases and J by 5 bases, with 14 bases between the two germline ends. Looked up from germline, CDR1 is SGDLS and CDR2 is YYNGEE. The CDR3 DNA sequence: TGTGCCAGCAGCGTAGGTCAGGGGCGTCGGGAGACCCAGTACTTC. It translates to CASSVGQGRRETQYF.

The rearrangement joins TRBV23-1 to TRBJ2-2, with 8 bases aligning to TRBD1. TRBV23-1 is identified as an open reading frame with a role that is uncertain. The CDR3 is 15 amino acids. V lost 2 bases to trimming and J lost 4 bases; unmatched junction nucleotides: 3. The CDR3 DNA reads as TGCGCCAGCAGTCAAGACAGGGGTACCACCGGGGAGCTGTTTTTT. Translating it yields CASSQDRGTTGELFF.

The chain couples TRBV30 to TRBJ1-2, with a weak D call TRBD1 (6 bases). CDR1 and CDR2 from the germline V gene are GTSNPN and SVGIG (reference sequence). The CDR3 loop spans 15 amino acids. V shed 1 base and J shed 0 bases, with 12 bases lying between them. The CDR3 coding sequence is TGTGCCTGGAGTGGCCACAGGGACTCTAACTATGGCTACACCTTC. This codes for CAWSGHRDSNYGYTF.

The chain carries TRBV10-3 and TRBJ1-3; 8 positions agree with TRBD1. V was clipped by 0 bases and J by 9 bases; unmatched bases: 1. Germline V gene lookup returns CDR1 ENHRY and CDR2 SYGVKD. The CDR3 length is 13 residues. The CDR3 region is CAISESDRVTIYF. The CDR3 DNA reads TGTGCCATCAGTGAGTCGGACAGGGTCACCATATATTTT.

The chain carries TRBV27 and TRBJ2-7; 10 positions agree with TRBD1. CDR1 and CDR2 from the germline V gene are MNHEY and SMNVEV (reference sequence). The CDR3 sequence is 13 residues long. After removal of 6 bases from V and 6 bases from J, the junction contained 5 bases not matched to a gene. The CDR3 sequence: CASSTGTGVEQYF. CDR3 nucleotides: TGTGCCAGCAGCACCGGGACAGGGGTCGAGCAGTACTTC.

This sequence joins TRBV19 and TRBJ1-6, with D perhaps matching TRBD1 (5 bases). The V end was cut by 6 bases, the J end by 10 bases, with 16 bases between. CDR1 LNHDA and CDR2 SQIVND come from the germline V gene (reference sequence). The length of the CDR3 is 14 residues. This chain's CDR3 is CASSPRGTRSPLHF. Written as DNA, the CDR3 is TGTGCCAGTAGCCCCAGAGGGACGCGCTCACCCCTCCACTTT.

The genes are TRBV6-1 and TRBJ2-7, with 8 bases lining up with TRBD2. Germline trimming cut 3 bases from V and 1 base from J; bases unmatched to any gene: 5. The CDR3 covers 15 residues. Germline V lookup: CDR1 MNHNS, CDR2 SASEGT. CDR3 in DNA: TGTGCCAGCAGTGACCCAGCGGGGGATTCCTACGAGCAGTACTTC. Translating gives CASSDPAGDSYEQYF.

V is TRBV2 and J is TRBJ1-5, with D unclear. Germline lookup yields CDR1 SNHLY and CDR2 FYNNEI. V gave up 5 bases and J gave up 7 bases, with 9 bases separating them. The CDR3 contains 12 residues. Written as DNA, the CDR3 is TGTGCCAGCAGTCCCGTAGGGCAGCCCCAGCATTTT. This sequence encodes CASSPVGQPQHF. Filled out from reference TRBV2 and TRBJ1-5, the complete variable domain reads EPEVTQTPSHQVTQMGQEVILRCVPISNHLYFYWYRQILGQKVEFLVSFYNNEISEKSEIFDDQFSVERPDGSNFTLKIRSTKLEDSAMYFCASSPVGQPQHFGDGTRLSIL.

The rearrangement links TRBV4-1 to TRBJ1-2; unclear D gene. V gave up 3 bases and J gave up 7 bases, with 15 bases separating them. The CDR3 is 14 residues long. Germline V gives CDR1 MGHRA, CDR2 YSYEKL. The CDR3 sequence is CASSHGRSGRGYTF. CDR3 bases: TGCGCCAGCAGCCACGGACGCTCAGGTCGTGGCTACACCTTC.

The chain carries TRBV25-1 and TRBJ1-5; D is perhaps TRBD1 (5 bases). V lost 1 base to trimming and J lost 7 bases, with 11 bases between them. The V gene's germline CDR1 is MGHDK and CDR2 SYGVNS. The CDR3 spans 14 residues. CDR3 DNA sequence: TGTGCCAGCAGTGAATTATTACGGGACCAGCCCCAGCATTTT. This gives the protein CASSELLRDQPQHF.

CDR3 sequence reads: CASSPGQTNYGYTF. Written as DNA, the CDR3 is TGCGCCAGCAGCCCCGGACAGACTAACTATGGCTACACCTTC. V is TRBV5-1 and J is TRBJ1-2, with D possibly being TRBD1 (6 bases). Trimming removed 4 bases from V and 0 bases from J, with 10 bases in between. This CDR3 contains 14 residues. CDR1 SGHRS and CDR2 YFSETQ come from the germline V gene.

V and J are TRBV10-3 and TRBJ2-7; TRBD2 agrees at 8 bases. The length of the CDR3 is 14 residues. The J segment lost 0 bases and the V segment lost 4 bases, leaving 2 bases of the junction unmatched. Germline lookup yields CDR1 ENHRY and CDR2 SYGVKD. The CDR3 region has the DNA TGTGCCATCAGTGCCACTAGCGGCTCCTACGAGCAGTACTTC. Its translation: CAISATSGSYEQYF.

V gene TRBV7-2 combines with J gene TRBJ1-5; 8 bases agree with TRBD1. Per germline, CDR1 SGHTA and CDR2 FQGNSA. The CDR3 has 14 residues. V lost 3 bases to trimming and J lost 7 bases; unmatched junction nucleotides: 5. The CDR3 region has the DNA TGTGCCAGCAGCTTTGGACAGGGCGAACAGCCCCAGCATTTT. Translating gives CASSFGQGEQPQHF.

The chain employs TRBV18 and TRBJ1-2, with 8 bases identical to TRBD1. Trimming took 6 bases from V and 4 from J; bases not matched to a gene: 13. Germline-derived CDR1 and CDR2 are KGHSH and LQKENI. This CDR3 is 16 amino acids long. DNA of the CDR3: TGTGCCAGCTCTCCCCCGACAGGGGCCCTCAGCTATGGCTACACCTTC. Its protein is CASSPPTGALSYGYTF. Complete variable domain (other parts from reference TRBV18 and TRBJ1-2): NAGVMQNPRHLVRRRGQEARLRCSPMKGHSHVYWYRQLPEEGLKFMVYLQKENIIDESGMPKERFSAEFPKEGPSILRIQQVVRGDSAAYFCASSPPTGALSYGYTFGSGTRLTVV.

This sequence joins TRBV19 and TRBJ1-1; 7 bases match TRBD1. The CDR3 is made up of 17 amino acids. The junction had 15 bases not matched to a gene; V was cut back by 8 bases and J by 0 bases. CDR1 LNHDA and CDR2 SQIVND come from the germline V gene (reference sequence). This chain's CDR3 is CASGLARGAYLNTEAFF. Here the CDR3 DNA reads TGTGCCAGTGGACTAGCCAGGGGGGCTTATCTGAACACTGAAGCTTTCTTT.

The chain is built from TRBV5-6 and TRBJ2-1, with 10 nucleotides matching TRBD2. Germline V gene lookup returns CDR1 SGHDT and CDR2 YYEEEE. J was trimmed by 4 bases and V by 0 bases; bases with no gene match: 1. The CDR3 has 15 residues. As DNA, the CDR3 is TGTGCCAGCAGCTTGGCACTAGCGGGGTACAATGAGCAGTTCTTC. It yields the protein CASSLALAGYNEQFF.

V is TRBV7-3 and J is TRBJ2-1; D unresolved. This CDR3 is built from 13 residues. V was cut by 5 bases and J by 2 bases, with 7 bases left in between. Germline V lookup: CDR1 SGHTA, CDR2 FQGTGA. The CDR3 sequence is CASSIDTYNEQFF. The CDR3 DNA reads as TGTGCCAGCAGCATCGACACCTACAATGAGCAGTTCTTC.

This clone was observed a handful of times. The V call is TRBV2, the J call TRBJ1-6; D not certain. Germline V gene data show CDR1 as SNHLY and CDR2 as FYNNEI. The V end lost 4 bases, the J end lost 18 bases, and 19 bases lay between the germline ends. The CDR3 covers 13 residues. Written as DNA, the CDR3 is TGTGCCAGCAGTGCAGGCGGTCGGGGTCTCCACCACTTT. Translation gives CASSAGGRGLHHF. The full variable domain, in which reference TRBV2 and TRBJ1-6 provide the parts outside the CDR3, is EPEVTQTPSHQVTQMGQEVILRCVPISNHLYFYWYRQILGQKVEFLVSFYNNEISEKSEIFDDQFSVERPDGSNFTLKIRSTKLEDSAMYFCASSAGGRGLHHFGNGTRLTVT.

The chain has TRBV19 and TRBJ1-4; perhaps TRBD1 as D (6 bases). V lost 3 bases and J lost 12, with 17 bases in between. CDR1 and CDR2 from the germline V gene are LNHDA and SQIVND (reference sequence). CDR3 length equals 14 residues. This CDR3 is CASSIRPGAVELFF. The CDR3 DNA sequence: TGTGCCAGTAGTATTAGGCCAGGGGCTGTGGAACTGTTTTTT. Supplemented by reference TRBV19 and TRBJ1-4, the full variable domain reads DGGITQSPKYLFRKEGQNVTLSCEQNLNHDAMYWYRQDPGQGLRLIYYSQIVNDFQKGDIAEGYSVSREKKESFPLTVTSAQKNPTAFYLCASSIRPGAVELFFGSGTQLSVL.

The rearrangement uses TRBV7-9 and TRBJ1-4, with D possibly TRBD1 on 5 matching bases. The CDR3 extends over 15 amino acids. V was pared by 1 base and J by 6 bases, with 12 bases between. Per germline, CDR1 SEHNR and CDR2 FQNEAQ (reference sequence). In DNA, the CDR3 is TGTGCCAGCAGCTTAGGTGGGACGAGGGATGAAAAACTGTTTTTT. It yields the protein CASSLGGTRDEKLFF.

The chain is built from TRBV19 and TRBJ2-7, with 9 positions matching TRBD1. After removal of 1 base from V and 4 bases from J, the junction contained 5 bases not matched to a gene. Germline CDR1 reads LNHDA; CDR2 reads SQIVND (reference sequence). There are 15 residues in the CDR3. This chain's CDR3 is CASSIGGQGGYEQYF. CDR3 nucleotide sequence: TGTGCCAGTAGTATAGGGGGACAGGGAGGATACGAGCAGTACTTC.

This clone appeared a few times. The chain couples TRBV7-8 to TRBJ2-3; TRBD2 matches 7 bases. The trim removed 0 bases at V and 0 bases at J, leaving 0 bases unmatched. Germline CDR1 and CDR2: SGHVS and FQNEAQ. The CDR3 covers 15 residues. The CDR3 sequence: CASSLAGGSTDTQYF. The CDR3 coding sequence is TGTGCCAGCAGCTTAGCGGGGGGGAGCACAGATACGCAGTATTTT.

The sample holds one count of this clone. This sequence joins TRBV7-9 and TRBJ2-7, with 8 positions matching TRBD1. There are 15 residues in the CDR3. Germline V gives CDR1 SEHNR, CDR2 FQNEAQ (reference sequence). The trim removed 5 bases at V and 3 bases at J, leaving 9 bases unmatched. DNA for the CDR3: TGTGCCAGCAGCAGCCCCCAGGGGGCTCACTACGAGCAGTACTTC. It specifies CASSSPQGAHYEQYF.

The rearrangement uses TRBV6-5 and TRBJ1-1, with TRBD1 as a possible D gene (5 bases). The CDR3 is made up of 16 amino acids. V shed 0 bases and J shed 5 bases, with 16 bases lying between them. Germline V gene lookup returns CDR1 MNHEY and CDR2 SVGAGI. DNA for the CDR3: TGTGCCAGCAGTTACTCTCCTAGTGGAGGGGAGACTGAAGCTTTCTTT. It specifies CASSYSPSGGETEAFF.

The V call is TRBV9, the J call TRBJ2-7, with 10 bases fitting TRBD1. Germline-derived CDR1 and CDR2 are SGDLS and YYNGEE. This CDR3 has 16 residues. With V trimmed by 0 bases and J by 3 bases, 6 bases remained unmatched. The CDR3: CASSVGGTGAIYEQYF. The CDR3 coding sequence is TGTGCCAGCAGCGTAGGTGGGACAGGGGCGATCTACGAGCAGTACTTC.